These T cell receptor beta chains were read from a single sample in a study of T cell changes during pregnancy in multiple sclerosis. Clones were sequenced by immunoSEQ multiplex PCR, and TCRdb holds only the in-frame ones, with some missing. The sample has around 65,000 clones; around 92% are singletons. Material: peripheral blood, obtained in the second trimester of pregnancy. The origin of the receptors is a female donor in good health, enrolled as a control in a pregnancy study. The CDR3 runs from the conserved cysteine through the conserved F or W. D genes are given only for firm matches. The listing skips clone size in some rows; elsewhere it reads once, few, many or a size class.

CASTLGGNEQFF	TGTGCCAGCACCCTAGGAGGCAATGAGCAGTTCTTC	.	TRBV11-2	TRBJ2-1	once	12
CASSTIAGGSGELFF	TGTGCCAGCAGCACAATAGCGGGGGGCTCCGGGGAGCTGTTTTTT	TRBD2	TRBV7-3	TRBJ2-2	.	15
CASSPRVEQFF	TGTGCCAGCAGTCCCAGGGTGGAGCAGTTCTTC	.	TRBV28	TRBJ2-1	.	11
CASSPTSGTRNEQFF	TGTGCCAGCAGCCCCACTAGCGGGACTCGAAATGAGCAGTTCTTC	TRBD2	TRBV7-2	TRBJ2-1	once	15
CASPGQAGELFF	TGTGCCAGCCCAGGGCAGGCCGGGGAGCTGTTTTTT	.	TRBV6-5	TRBJ2-2	.	12
CASSPYLPGHSSTGELFF	TGTGCCAGCTCACCATATTTGCCGGGACACTCTTCCACCGGGGAGCTGTTTTTT	.	TRBV18	TRBJ2-2	.	18
CASSTGVLGTNEKLFF	TGTGCCAGCTCGACAGGGGTCTTGGGAACTAATGAAAAACTGTTTTTT	TRBD1	TRBV18	TRBJ1-4	.	16
CAWKGQGATYEQYF	TGTGCCTGGAAAGGACAGGGGGCGACCTACGAGCAGTACTTC	TRBD1	TRBV30	TRBJ2-7	.	14
CARRQAHYGYTF	TGTGCCAGGAGACAGGCGCACTATGGCTACACCTTC	.	TRBV21-1	TRBJ1-2	.	12
CASTTRRGDGPRGSNQPQHF	TGCGCCAGCACAACCAGGCGGGGGGATGGACCTAGGGGTAGCAATCAGCCCCAGCATTTT	.	TRBV4-1	TRBJ1-5	.	20
CASSPDFDNSPLHF	TGCGCCAGCAGTCCGGACTTCGATAATTCACCCCTCCACTTT	.	TRBV5-1	TRBJ1-6	.	14
CASSLGRIEPQHF	TGTGCCAGCAGCTTGGGGAGGATAGAGCCCCAGCATTTT	.	TRBV5-6	TRBJ1-5	.	13
CASSYASGFYEQYF	TGTGCCAGCAGTTATGCTAGCGGTTTCTACGAGCAGTACTTC	TRBD2	TRBV27	TRBJ2-7	.	14
CASSLTTTNEKLFF	TGCGCCAGCAGCCTGACTACAACTAATGAAAAACTGTTTTTT	.	TRBV5-1	TRBJ1-4	.	14
CSVETPTPGGAQYF	TGCAGCGTGGAAACCCCGACCCCTGGGGGGGCCCAGTACTTC	TRBD2	TRBV29-1	TRBJ2-5	.	14
CASSSPSGGAGNEQFF	TGTGCCAGCAGCTCTCCCAGCGGGGGGGCGGGGAATGAGCAGTTCTTC	TRBD2	TRBV5-4	TRBJ2-1	.	16
CASSIGLGDSFYEQYF	TGTGCCAGTAGTATAGGCCTGGGTGACTCTTTCTACGAGCAGTACTTC	.	TRBV19	TRBJ2-7	.	16